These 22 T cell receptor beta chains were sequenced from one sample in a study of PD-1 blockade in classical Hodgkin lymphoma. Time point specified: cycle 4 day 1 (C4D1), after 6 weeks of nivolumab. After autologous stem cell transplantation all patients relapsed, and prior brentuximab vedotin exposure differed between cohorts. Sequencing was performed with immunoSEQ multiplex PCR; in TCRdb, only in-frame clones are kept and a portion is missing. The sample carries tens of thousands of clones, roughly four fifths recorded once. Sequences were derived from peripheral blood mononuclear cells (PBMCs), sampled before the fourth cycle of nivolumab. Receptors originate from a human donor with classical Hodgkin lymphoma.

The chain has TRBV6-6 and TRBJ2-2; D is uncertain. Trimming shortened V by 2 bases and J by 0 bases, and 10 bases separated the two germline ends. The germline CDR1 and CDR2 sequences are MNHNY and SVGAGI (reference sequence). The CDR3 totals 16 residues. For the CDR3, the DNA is TGTGCCAGCAGTTACCCACGGAATTCGAACACCGGGGAGCTGTTTTTT. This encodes CASSYPRNSNTGELFF.

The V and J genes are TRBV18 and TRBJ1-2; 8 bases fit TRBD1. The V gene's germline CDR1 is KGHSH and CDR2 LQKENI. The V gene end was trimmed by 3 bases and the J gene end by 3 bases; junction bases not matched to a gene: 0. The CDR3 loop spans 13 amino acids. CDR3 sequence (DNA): TGTGCCAGCTCACCGGGACAGGACTATGGCTACACCTTC. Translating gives CASSPGQDYGYTF.

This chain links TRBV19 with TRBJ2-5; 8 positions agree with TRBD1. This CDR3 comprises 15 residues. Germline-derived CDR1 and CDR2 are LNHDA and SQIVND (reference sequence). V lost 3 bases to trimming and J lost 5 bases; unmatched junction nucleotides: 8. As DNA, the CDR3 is TGTGCCAGTAGTATCGCTCATGGACAGGGCGAGACCCAGTACTTC. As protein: CASSIAHGQGETQYF.

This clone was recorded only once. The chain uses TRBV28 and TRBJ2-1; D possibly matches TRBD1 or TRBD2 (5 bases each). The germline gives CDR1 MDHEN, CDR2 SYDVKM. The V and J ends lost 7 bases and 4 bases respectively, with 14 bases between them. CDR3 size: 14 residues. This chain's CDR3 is CASNWGSKYNEQFF. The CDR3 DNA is TGTGCCAGCAACTGGGGGTCAAAGTACAATGAGCAGTTCTTC.

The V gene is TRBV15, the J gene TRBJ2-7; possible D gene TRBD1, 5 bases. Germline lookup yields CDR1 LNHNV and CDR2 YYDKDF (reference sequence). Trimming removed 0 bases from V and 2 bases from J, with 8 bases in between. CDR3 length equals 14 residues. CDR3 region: CATSRDQGPYEQYF. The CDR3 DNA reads TGTGCCACCAGCAGAGATCAGGGCCCCTACGAGCAGTACTTC.

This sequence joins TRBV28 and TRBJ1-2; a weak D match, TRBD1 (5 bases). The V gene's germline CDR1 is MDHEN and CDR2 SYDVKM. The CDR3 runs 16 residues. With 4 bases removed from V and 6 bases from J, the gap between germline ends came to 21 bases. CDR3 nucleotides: TGTGCCAGCAGTTACCCAATGACAGTTCGTACCGATGGCTACACCTTC. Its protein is CASSYPMTVRTDGYTF.

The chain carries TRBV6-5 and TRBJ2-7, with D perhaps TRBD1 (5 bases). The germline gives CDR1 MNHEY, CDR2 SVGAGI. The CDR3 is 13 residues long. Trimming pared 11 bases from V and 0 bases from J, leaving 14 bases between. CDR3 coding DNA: TGTGCCGGCTCGACAGTAAACTCCTACGAGCAGTACTTC. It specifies CAGSTVNSYEQYF.

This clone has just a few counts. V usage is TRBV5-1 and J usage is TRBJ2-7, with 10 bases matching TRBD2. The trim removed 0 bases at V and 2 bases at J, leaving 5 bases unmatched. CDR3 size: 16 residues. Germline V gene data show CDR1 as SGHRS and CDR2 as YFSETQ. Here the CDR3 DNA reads TGCGCCAGCAGCTTGGGGCTAGCGGGGGACACCTACGAGCAGTACTTC. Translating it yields CASSLGLAGDTYEQYF.

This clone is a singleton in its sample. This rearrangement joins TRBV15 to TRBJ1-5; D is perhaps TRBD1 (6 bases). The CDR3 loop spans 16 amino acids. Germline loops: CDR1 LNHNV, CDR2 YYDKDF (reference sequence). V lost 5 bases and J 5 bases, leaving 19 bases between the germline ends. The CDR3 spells CATSEGTNPGDQPQHF. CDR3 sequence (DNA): TGTGCCACCAGCGAAGGGACAAACCCCGGGGATCAGCCCCAGCATTTT.

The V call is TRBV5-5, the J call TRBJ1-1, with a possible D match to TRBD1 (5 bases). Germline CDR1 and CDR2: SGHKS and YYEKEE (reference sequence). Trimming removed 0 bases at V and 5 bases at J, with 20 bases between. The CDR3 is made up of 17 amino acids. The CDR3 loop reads CASSLAGSRVSGTEAFF. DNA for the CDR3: TGTGCCAGCAGCTTGGCCGGGAGCAGGGTGAGTGGGACTGAAGCTTTCTTT.

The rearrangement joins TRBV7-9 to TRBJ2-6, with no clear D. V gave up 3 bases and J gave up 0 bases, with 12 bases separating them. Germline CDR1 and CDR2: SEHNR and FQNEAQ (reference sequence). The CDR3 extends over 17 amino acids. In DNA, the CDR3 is TGTGCCAGCAGCTTGGGTGGGTCCAGCTCTGGGGCCAACGTCCTGACTTTC. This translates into CASSLGGSSSGANVLTF.

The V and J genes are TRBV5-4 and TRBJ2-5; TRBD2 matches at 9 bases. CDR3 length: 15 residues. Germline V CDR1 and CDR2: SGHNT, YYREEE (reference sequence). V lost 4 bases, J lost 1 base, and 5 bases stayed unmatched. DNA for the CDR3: TGTGCCAGCAGCCGTAGCGGGGGAGTCCAAGAGACCCAGTACTTC. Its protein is CASSRSGGVQETQYF.

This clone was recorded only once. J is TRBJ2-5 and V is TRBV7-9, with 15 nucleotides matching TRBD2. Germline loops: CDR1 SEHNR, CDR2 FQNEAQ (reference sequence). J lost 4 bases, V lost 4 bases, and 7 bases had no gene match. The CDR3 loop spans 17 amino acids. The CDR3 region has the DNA TGTGCCAGCAGCTCCTCACGGACTAGCGGGGGGGGAGAGACCCAGTACTTC. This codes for CASSSSRTSGGGETQYF.

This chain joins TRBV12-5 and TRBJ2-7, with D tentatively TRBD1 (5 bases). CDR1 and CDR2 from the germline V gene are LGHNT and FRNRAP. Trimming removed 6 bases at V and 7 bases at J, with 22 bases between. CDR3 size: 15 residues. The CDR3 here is CASGTAAGSPWEQYF. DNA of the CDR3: TGTGCTAGTGGCACCGCCGCAGGGTCCCCCTGGGAGCAGTACTTC.

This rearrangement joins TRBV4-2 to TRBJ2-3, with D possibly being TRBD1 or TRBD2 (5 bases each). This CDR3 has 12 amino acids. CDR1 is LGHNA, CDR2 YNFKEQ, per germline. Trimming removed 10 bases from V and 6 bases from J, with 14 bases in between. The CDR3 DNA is TGTGCCACCACCCCGGGGCCTGATACGCAGTATTTT. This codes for CATTPGPDTQYF.

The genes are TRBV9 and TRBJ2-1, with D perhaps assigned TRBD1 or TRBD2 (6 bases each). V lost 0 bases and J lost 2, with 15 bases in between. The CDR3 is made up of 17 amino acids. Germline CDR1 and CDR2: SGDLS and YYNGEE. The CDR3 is CASSVVFAGTTYNEQFF. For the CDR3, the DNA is TGTGCCAGCAGCGTAGTATTCGCGGGGACAACCTACAATGAGCAGTTCTTC.

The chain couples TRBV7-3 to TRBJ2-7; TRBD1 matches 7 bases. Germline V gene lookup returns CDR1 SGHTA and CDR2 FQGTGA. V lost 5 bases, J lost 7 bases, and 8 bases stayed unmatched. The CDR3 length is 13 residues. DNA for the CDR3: TGTGCCAGCAGCGCGACAGGGTTGGGGGAGCAGTACTTC. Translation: CASSATGLGEQYF.

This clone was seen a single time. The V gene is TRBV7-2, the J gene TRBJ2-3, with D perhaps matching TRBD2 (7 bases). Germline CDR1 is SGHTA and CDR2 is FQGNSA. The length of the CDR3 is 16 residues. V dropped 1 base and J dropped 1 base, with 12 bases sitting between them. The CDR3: CASSLGRGRRTDTQYF. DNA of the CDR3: TGTGCCAGCAGCTTAGGGCGGGGGCGGCGCACAGATACGCAGTATTTT.

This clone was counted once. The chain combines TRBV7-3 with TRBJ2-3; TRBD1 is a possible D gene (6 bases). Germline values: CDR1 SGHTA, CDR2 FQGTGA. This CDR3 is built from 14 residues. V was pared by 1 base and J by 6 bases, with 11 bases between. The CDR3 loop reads CASSLSRDTDTQYF. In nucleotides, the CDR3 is TGTGCCAGCAGCTTAAGCCGGGACACGGATACGCAGTATTTT.

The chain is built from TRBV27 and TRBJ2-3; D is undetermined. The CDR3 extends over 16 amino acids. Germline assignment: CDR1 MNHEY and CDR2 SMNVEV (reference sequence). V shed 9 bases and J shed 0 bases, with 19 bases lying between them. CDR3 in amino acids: CASSSGSLASTDTQYF. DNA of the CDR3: TGTGCCAGTTCCTCCGGGTCTCTCGCTAGCACAGATACGCAGTATTTT.

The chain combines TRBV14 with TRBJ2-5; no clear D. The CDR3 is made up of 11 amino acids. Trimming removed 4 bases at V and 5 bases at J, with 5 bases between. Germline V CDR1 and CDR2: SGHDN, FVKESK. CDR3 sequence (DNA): TGTGCCAGCAGCCTCTTGGAGACCCAGTACTTC. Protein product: CASSLLETQYF.

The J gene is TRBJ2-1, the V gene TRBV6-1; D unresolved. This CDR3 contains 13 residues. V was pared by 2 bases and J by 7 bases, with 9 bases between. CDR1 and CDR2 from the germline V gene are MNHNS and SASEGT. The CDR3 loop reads CASSEYRLNEQFF. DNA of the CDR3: TGTGCCAGCAGTGAATATAGGCTTAATGAGCAGTTCTTC.